This TCR beta chain was sequenced for a study of cytomegalovirus exposure and HLA in healthy donors. Overall study findings and caveats: Most sequenced TCRs were rare (though some public TCRs occurred in many donors).

A word on this clone: Its cognate antigen is unknown.

In germline, CDR1 is MGHDK, CDR2 SYGVNS. CDR3 size: 14 residues. The germline V and J ends were trimmed by 3 bases and 8 bases, with 13 bases remaining between them. Primers: 60 Vbeta forward and 13 Jbeta reverse. Profiling relied on immunoSEQ multiplex PCR, and the TCRdb table lists in-frame clones only, not all of them. The repertoire holds around 130,000 clones, with about 69% as singletons. Sequences were obtained from PBMCs. The chain couples TRBV25-1 to TRBJ1-4; D perhaps matches TRBD1 (5 bases). The TCR originated in a young man in good health and CMV-seronegative. CDR3 loop: CASSEIAGLEKLFF. CDR3 coding DNA: TGTGCCAGCAGTGAGATTGCAGGGTTGGAAAAACTGTTTTTT. Using reference TRBV25-1 and TRBJ1-4 for the parts outside the CDR3, the full variable domain is EADIYQTPRYLVIGTGKKITLECSQTMGHDKMYWYQQDPGMELHLIHYSYGVNSTEKGDLSSESTVSRIRTEHFPLTLESARPSHTSQYLCASSEIAGLEKLFFGSGTQLSVL.